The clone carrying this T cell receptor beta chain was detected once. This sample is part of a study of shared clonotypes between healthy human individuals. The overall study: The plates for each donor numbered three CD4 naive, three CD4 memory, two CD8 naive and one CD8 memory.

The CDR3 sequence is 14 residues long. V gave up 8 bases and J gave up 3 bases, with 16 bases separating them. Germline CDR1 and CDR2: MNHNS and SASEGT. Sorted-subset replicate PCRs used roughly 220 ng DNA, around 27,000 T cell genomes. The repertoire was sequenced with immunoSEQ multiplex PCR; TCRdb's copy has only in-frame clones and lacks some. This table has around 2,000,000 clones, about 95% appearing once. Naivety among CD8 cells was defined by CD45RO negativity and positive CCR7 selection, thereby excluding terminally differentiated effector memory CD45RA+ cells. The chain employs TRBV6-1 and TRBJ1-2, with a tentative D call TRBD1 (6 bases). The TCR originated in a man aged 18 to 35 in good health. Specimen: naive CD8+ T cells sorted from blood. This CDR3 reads CASYLRGADYGYTF. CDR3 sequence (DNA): TGTGCCAGCTACCTCCGGGGGGCCGACTATGGCTACACCTTC.